This T cell receptor beta chain stems from a study of cytomegalovirus exposure and HLA in healthy donors. About the research overall: An earlier analysis found 110 million or so unique TCR beta sequences from about 190 million T cells. Unique TCRs numbering about 85 million, obtained from HLA-typed donors, made up an early data release.

Germline CDR1 reads ENHRY; CDR2 reads SYGVKD. This CDR3 has 15 amino acids. Deletions cut 3 bases from V and 3 bases from J, with 12 bases between. Of note for this clone: Its antigen is currently unknown.

Use of 60 Vbeta and 13 Jbeta primers characterized the PCR. Some clones are missing from TCRdb's copy, which holds only in-frame ones; the method was immunoSEQ multiplex PCR. The data show under 200,000 clones, around 78% seen once. Broader study findings: Presence/absence analyses treated sequencing depth as roughly uniform across donors.

This clonotype was sampled from a woman aged 30 to 39 in good health and CMV-seropositive. Sequenced: PBMCs. The chain carries TRBV10-3 and TRBJ2-1; TRBD2 might be the D (6 bases). The CDR3, as DNA: TGTGCCATCAGTGAAGACGGGGGAAACTACAATGAGCAGTTCTTC. Protein: CAISEDGGNYNEQFF.